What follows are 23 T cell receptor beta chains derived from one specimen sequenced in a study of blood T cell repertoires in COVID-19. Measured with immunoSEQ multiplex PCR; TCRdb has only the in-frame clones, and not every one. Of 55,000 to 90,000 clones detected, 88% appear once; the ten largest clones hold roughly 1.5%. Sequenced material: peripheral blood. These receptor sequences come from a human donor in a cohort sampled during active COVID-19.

DNA of the CDR3: TGTGCCAGCAGTTTTAGTAGACACTCCTACGAGCAGTACTTC. It is translated as CASSFSRHSYEQYF. The rearrangement links TRBV27 to TRBJ2-7, with D hard to call. Germline V gene sequence: CDR1 MNHEY, CDR2 SMNVEV (reference sequence). The CDR3 runs to 14 residues. V was trimmed by 3 bases and J by 0 bases, leaving 9 bases between them.

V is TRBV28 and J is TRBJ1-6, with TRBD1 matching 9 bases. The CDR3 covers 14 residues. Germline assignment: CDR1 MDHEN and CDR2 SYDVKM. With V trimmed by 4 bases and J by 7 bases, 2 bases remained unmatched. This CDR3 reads CASSSGQGNSPLHF. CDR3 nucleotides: TGTGCCAGCAGTTCGGGACAGGGAAATTCACCCCTCCACTTT. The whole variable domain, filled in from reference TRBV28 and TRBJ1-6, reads DVKVTQSSRYLVKRTGEKVFLECVQDMDHENMFWYRQDPGLGLRLIYFSYDVKMKEKGDIPEGYSVSREKKERFSLILESASTNQTSMYLCASSSGQGNSPLHFGNGTRLTVT.

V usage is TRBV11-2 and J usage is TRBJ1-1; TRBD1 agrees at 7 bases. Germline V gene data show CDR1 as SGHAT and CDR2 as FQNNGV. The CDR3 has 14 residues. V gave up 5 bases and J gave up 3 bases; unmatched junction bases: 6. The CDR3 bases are TGTGCCAGCAGCACCCGGACAGGTGACACTGAAGCTTTCTTT. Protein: CASSTRTGDTEAFF.

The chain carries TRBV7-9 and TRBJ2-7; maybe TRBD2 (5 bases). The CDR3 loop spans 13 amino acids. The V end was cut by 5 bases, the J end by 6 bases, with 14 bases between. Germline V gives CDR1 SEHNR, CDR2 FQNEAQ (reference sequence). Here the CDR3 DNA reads TGTGCCAGCAGCACAAAGCAAGGGAGCGAGCAGTACGTC. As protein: CASSTKQGSEQYV.

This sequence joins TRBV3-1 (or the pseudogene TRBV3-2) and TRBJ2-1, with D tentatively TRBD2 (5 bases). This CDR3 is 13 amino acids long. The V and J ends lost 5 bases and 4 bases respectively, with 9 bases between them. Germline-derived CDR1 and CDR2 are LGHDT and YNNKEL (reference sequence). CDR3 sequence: CASSILGYNEQFF. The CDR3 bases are TGTGCCAGCAGCATACTAGGTTACAATGAGCAGTTCTTC.

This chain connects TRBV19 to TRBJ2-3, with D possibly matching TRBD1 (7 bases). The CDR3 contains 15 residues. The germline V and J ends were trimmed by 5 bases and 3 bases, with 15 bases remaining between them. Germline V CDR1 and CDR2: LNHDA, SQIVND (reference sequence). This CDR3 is CASSSGGTETDTQYF. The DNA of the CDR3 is TGTGCCAGTAGTTCAGGCGGGACAGAAACAGATACGCAGTATTTT.

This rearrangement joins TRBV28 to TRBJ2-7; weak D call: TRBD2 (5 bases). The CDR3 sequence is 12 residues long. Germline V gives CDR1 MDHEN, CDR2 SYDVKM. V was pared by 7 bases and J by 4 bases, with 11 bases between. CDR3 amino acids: CASKTDSYEQYF. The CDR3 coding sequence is TGTGCCAGCAAAACGGACTCGTACGAGCAGTACTTC.

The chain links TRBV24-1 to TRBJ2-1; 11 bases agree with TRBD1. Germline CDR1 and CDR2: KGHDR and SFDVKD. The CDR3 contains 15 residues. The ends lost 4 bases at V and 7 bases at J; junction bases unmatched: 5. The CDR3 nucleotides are TGTGCCACCAGTGAACCCGGGACAGGGGGAAATGAGCAGTTCTTC. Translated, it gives CATSEPGTGGNEQFF.

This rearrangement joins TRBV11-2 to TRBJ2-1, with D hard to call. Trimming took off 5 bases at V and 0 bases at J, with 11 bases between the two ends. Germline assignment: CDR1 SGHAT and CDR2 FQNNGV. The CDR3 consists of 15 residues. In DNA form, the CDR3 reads TGTGCCAGCAGCCAAATACTCGACTCCTACAATGAGCAGTTCTTC. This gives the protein CASSQILDSYNEQFF.

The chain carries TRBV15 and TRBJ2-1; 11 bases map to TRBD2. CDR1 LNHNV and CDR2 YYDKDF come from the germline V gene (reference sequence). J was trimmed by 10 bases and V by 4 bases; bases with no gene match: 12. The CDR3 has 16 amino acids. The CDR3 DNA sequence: TGTGCCACCAGCAATCCCGGGACTAGCGGCCTTGCGGAGCAGTTCTTC. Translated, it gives CATSNPGTSGLAEQFF. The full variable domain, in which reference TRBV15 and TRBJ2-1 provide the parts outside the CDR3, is DAMVIQNPRYQVTQFGKPVTLSCSQTLNHNVMYWYQQKSSQAPKLLFHYYDKDFNNEADTPDNFQSRRPNTSFCFLDIRSPGLGDTAMYLCATSNPGTSGLAEQFFGPGTRLTVL.

CDR3: CASTRTSGYEQYF. The CDR3 DNA reads as TGTGCCAGCACCAGGACTAGCGGTTACGAGCAGTACTTC. The chain combines TRBV6-5 with TRBJ2-7, with 10 nucleotides matching TRBD2. The CDR3 runs 13 residues. Losses at the gene ends were 7 bases for V and 4 bases for J; bases not matched to a gene: 4. Germline CDR1 is MNHEY and CDR2 is SVGAGI.

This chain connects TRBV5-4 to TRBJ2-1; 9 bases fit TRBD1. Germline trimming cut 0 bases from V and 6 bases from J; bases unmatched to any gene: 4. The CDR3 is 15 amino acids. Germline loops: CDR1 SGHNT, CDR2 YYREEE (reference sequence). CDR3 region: CASSLAGTGINEQFF. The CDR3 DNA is TGTGCCAGCAGCTTGGCAGGGACAGGGATCAATGAGCAGTTCTTC.

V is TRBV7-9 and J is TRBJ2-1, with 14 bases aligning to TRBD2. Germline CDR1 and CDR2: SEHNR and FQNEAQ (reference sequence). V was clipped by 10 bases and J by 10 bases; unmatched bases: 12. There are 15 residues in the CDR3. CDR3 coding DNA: TGTGCCAACTCGGCGGGACTAGCGGGAGAAGGGGAGCAGTTCTTC. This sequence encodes CANSAGLAGEGEQFF.

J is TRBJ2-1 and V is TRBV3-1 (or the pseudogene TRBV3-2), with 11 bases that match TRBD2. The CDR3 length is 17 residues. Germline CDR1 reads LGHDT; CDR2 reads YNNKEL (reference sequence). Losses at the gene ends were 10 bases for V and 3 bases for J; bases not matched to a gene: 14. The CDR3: CATSGRRLDDLYNEQFF. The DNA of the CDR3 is TGTGCCACTAGCGGGAGGCGCTTAGACGATCTCTACAATGAGCAGTTCTTC.

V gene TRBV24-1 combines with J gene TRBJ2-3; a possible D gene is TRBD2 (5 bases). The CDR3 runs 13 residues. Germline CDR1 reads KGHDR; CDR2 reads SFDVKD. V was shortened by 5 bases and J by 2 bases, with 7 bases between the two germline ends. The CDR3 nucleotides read TGTGCCACCAGTGCCGGGGACACAGATACGCAGTATTTT. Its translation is CATSAGDTDTQYF.

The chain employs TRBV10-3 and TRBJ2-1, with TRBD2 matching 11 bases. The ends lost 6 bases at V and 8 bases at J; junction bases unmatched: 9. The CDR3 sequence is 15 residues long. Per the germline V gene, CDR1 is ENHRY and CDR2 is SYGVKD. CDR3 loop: CAISPIAGGGHEQFF. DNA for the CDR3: TGTGCCATCAGCCCCATAGCGGGAGGGGGGCATGAGCAGTTCTTC.

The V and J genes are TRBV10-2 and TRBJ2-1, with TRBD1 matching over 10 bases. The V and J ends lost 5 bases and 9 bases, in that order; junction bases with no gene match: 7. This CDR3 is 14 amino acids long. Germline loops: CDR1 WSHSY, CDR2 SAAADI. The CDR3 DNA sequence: TGCGCCAGCAGTTCGCCAGGGGACAGGGGTGAGCAGTTCTTC. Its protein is CASSSPGDRGEQFF.

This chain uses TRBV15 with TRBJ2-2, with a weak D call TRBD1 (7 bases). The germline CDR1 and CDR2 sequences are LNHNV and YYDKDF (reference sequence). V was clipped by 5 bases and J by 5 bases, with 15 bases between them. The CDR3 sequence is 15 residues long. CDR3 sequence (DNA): TGTGCCACCAGCCTTACAGGGGAGGCGACCGGGGAGCTGTTTTTT. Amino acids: CATSLTGEATGELFF.

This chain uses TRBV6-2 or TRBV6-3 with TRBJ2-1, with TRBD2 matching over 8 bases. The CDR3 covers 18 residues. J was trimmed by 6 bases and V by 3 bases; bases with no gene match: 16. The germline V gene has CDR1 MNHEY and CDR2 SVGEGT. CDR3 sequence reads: CASSYGPSGFPWGNEQFF. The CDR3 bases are TGTGCCAGCAGTTATGGGCCTAGCGGGTTCCCCTGGGGCAATGAGCAGTTCTTC.

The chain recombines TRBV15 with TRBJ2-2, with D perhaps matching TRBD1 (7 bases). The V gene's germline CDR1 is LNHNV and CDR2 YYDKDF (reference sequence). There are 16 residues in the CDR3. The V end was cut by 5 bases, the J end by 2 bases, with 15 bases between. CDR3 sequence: CATSGPRGVNTGELFF. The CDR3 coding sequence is TGTGCCACCAGCGGGCCCAGGGGGGTTAACACCGGGGAGCTGTTTTTT.

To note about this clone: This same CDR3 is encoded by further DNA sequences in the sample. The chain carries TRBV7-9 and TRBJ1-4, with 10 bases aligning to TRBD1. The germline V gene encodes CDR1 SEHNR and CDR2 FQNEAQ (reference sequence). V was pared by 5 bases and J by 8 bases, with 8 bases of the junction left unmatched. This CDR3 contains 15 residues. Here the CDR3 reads CASSPGQGNSEKLFF. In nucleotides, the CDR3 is TGTGCCAGCAGCCCGGGACAGGGGAACTCGGAAAAACTGTTTTTT.

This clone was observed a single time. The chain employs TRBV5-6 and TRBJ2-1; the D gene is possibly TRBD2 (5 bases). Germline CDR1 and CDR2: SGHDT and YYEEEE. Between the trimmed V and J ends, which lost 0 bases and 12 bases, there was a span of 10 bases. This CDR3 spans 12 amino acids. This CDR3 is CASSLGGWGQFF. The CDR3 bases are TGTGCCAGCAGCTTGGGAGGGTGGGGGCAGTTCTTC. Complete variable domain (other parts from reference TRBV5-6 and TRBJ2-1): DAGVTQSPTHLIKTRGQQVTLRCSPKSGHDTVSWYQQALGQGPQFIFQYYEEEERQRGNFPDRFSGHQFPNYSSELNVNALLLGDSALYLCASSLGGWGQFFGPGTRLTVL.

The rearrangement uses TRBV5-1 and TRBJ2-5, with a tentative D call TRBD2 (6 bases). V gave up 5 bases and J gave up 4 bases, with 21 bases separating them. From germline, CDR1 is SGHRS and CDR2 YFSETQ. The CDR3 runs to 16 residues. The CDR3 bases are TGCGCCAGCAGAGCTTGGGGTTCCCGGGGGTTAGAGACCCAGTACTTC. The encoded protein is CASRAWGSRGLETQYF.